This T cell receptor (beta chain) came from a study of identical twins. Study-level points and caveats: Insertions ran lower in abundant cord blood beta clonotypes, though not in memory repertoires.

This CDR3 region has 17 residues. Germline loops: CDR1 LNHDA, CDR2 SQIVND (reference sequence). V gave up 3 bases and J gave up 0 bases; unmatched junction bases: 7. About this clonotype itself: The antigen is undetermined.

TCRdb reanalysed the 5' RACE reads using MiXCR and keeps one entry per CDR3 protein. The repertoire includes 700,000 or so distinct CDR3 sequences, over 20% of them detected once, and about 4.5% sits in the top ten. The sample was also linked to a second study, of T cells expressing NK-cell markers. From that report: The CD3+CD56-NKG2C+ fraction of a few donors was also led by these clonotypes.

This chain links TRBV19 with TRBJ2-2, with 7 bases fitting TRBD2. The sequence derives from a woman aged 18 to 35 in good health. The sample consisted of PBMCs. The CDR3 spells CASSIQASGSNTGELFF. The CDR3 nucleotides are TGTGCCAGTAGTATTCAGGCTAGCGGATCGAACACCGGGGAGCTGTTTTTT.